The 26 T cell receptor beta chains below were found in one sample sequenced in a study of T cell responses to AZD1222 COVID-19 vaccine. Data came from immunoSEQ multiplex PCR; TCRdb stores just in-frame clones and leaves some out. Of roughly 170,000 clones listed, approximately 86% are singletons. The sample in question was peripheral blood, obtained on day 0 of AZD1222 vaccination. Receptor source: an adult in good health.

The chain carries TRBV9 and TRBJ1-5; tentative D call: TRBD1 (6 bases). With 3 bases removed from V and 2 bases from J, the gap between germline ends came to 12 bases. This CDR3 contains 15 residues. Germline values: CDR1 SGDLS, CDR2 YYNGEE. CDR3 sequence: CASSAGAGGNQPQHF. CDR3 coding DNA: TGTGCCAGCAGCGCGGGGGCGGGGGGCAATCAGCCCCAGCATTTT. Combining the CDR3 with reference TRBV9 and TRBJ1-5 gives the whole variable domain DSGVTQTPKHLITATGQRVTLRCSPRSGDLSVYWYQQSLDQGLQFLIQYYNGEERAKGNILERFSAQQFPDLHSELNLSSLELGDSALYFCASSAGAGGNQPQHFGDGTRLSIL.

The rearrangement uses TRBV7-8 and TRBJ2-1, with 13 bases matching TRBD2. The CDR3 covers 16 residues. V trimming: 6 bases; J trimming: 1 base; junction bases outside the gene matches: 3. CDR1 is SGHVS, CDR2 FQNEAQ, per germline. The CDR3 here is CASRTSGGPSYNEQFF. The CDR3 DNA sequence: TGTGCCAGCAGGACTAGCGGGGGGCCATCCTACAATGAGCAGTTCTTC.

The chain employs TRBV9 and TRBJ1-2; D is ambiguous. Germline assignment: CDR1 SGDLS and CDR2 YYNGEE. Trimming removed 0 bases from V and 5 bases from J, with 11 bases in between. The CDR3 extends over 14 amino acids. DNA for the CDR3: TGTGCCAGCAGCGTAGAAAGGGTAGGTTATGGCTACACCTTC. It specifies CASSVERVGYGYTF. The full variable domain, with the rest looked up from reference TRBV9 and TRBJ1-2, is DSGVTQTPKHLITATGQRVTLRCSPRSGDLSVYWYQQSLDQGLQFLIQYYNGEERAKGNILERFSAQQFPDLHSELNLSSLELGDSALYFCASSVERVGYGYTFGSGTRLTVV.

This chain links TRBV2 with TRBJ1-5; no clear D gene. This CDR3 has 15 residues. Germline V lookup: CDR1 SNHLY, CDR2 FYNNEI. V lost 6 bases to trimming and J lost 3 bases, with 15 bases between them. The CDR3, as DNA: TGTGCCAGCAGAATGGGCACGCAGTACAATCAGCCCCAGCATTTT. Translated: CASRMGTQYNQPQHF.

This chain connects TRBV18 to TRBJ2-3; 7 bases match TRBD2. Looked up from germline, CDR1 is KGHSH and CDR2 is LQKENI. Losses at the gene ends were 0 bases for V and 9 bases for J; bases not matched to a gene: 0. This CDR3 comprises 12 residues. This CDR3 reads CASSPPGGTQYF. The CDR3 DNA sequence: TGTGCCAGCTCACCACCGGGGGGGACGCAGTATTTT.

The chain uses TRBV10-1 and TRBJ1-1, with D unclear. The V gene's germline CDR1 is WNHNN and CDR2 SYGVQD (reference sequence). The CDR3 is made up of 16 amino acids. V was pared by 8 bases and J by 4 bases, with 23 bases between. The CDR3 reads CASFSPPGEGATEAFF. CDR3 nucleotide sequence: TGCGCCAGCTTCTCCCCCCCCGGAGAGGGAGCCACTGAAGCTTTCTTT.

The chain employs TRBV19 and TRBJ1-2; 10 nucleotides line up with TRBD1. The ends lost 5 bases at V and 6 bases at J; junction bases unmatched: 12. Per germline, CDR1 LNHDA and CDR2 SQIVND (reference sequence). The CDR3 has 16 amino acids. DNA for the CDR3: TGTGCCAGTAGTCACCGGGACAGGGGATTTCAGGATGGCTACACCTTC. Protein: CASSHRDRGFQDGYTF.

This chain joins TRBV5-4 and TRBJ2-7; 10 nucleotides agree with TRBD2. The CDR3 runs to 15 residues. The germline gives CDR1 SGHNT, CDR2 YYREEE (reference sequence). The V gene end was trimmed by 5 bases and the J gene end by 0 bases; junction bases not matched to a gene: 5. The CDR3 DNA follows: TGTGCCAGCAGTTTAGCGGGGGGTATCTCCTACGAGCAGTACTTC. It is translated as CASSLAGGISYEQYF.

This chain uses TRBV5-1 with TRBJ2-3, with D perhaps TRBD2 (6 bases). This CDR3 has 16 amino acids. The germline V gene encodes CDR1 SGHRS and CDR2 YFSETQ. Trimming left V 0 bases short and J 1 base short, with 12 bases between. Here the CDR3 DNA reads TGCGCCAGCAGCTTGGGCGGGACTCATGGCACAGATACGCAGTATTTT. Protein: CASSLGGTHGTDTQYF.

V gene TRBV3-1 (or the pseudogene TRBV3-2) combines with J gene TRBJ2-1; maybe TRBD2 (6 bases). The V gene lost 0 bases and the J gene lost 10 bases, with 13 bases spanning the gap. Looked up from germline, CDR1 is LGHDT and CDR2 is YNNKEL (reference sequence). CDR3 size: 14 residues. The CDR3 nucleotides are TGTGCCAGCAGCCAAGATAGCACTAGCCGGGAGCAGTTCTTC. It encodes CASSQDSTSREQFF.

The chain joins TRBV12-1 to TRBJ1-3. TRBV12-1 is noted as a pseudogene. This CDR3 has 19 residues. For the CDR3, the DNA is TGTGCCAGCAGCTCCTCCCCCCAGGGGGGGCTAGCCTCTGGAAACACCATATATTTT. Its translation is CASSSSPQGGLASGNTIYF.

This clone was detected only once. V usage is TRBV12-5 and J usage is TRBJ1-2; no clear D. V was trimmed by 0 bases and J by 4 bases, leaving 15 bases between them. The CDR3 spans 16 residues. Germline V gives CDR1 LGHNT, CDR2 FRNRAP. The CDR3 DNA follows: TGTGCTAGTGGTTTGGTACCCGACGGGGAAGGCTATGGCTACACCTTC. This sequence encodes CASGLVPDGEGYGYTF.

V and J are TRBV5-5 and TRBJ2-7; D gene ambiguous. Germline V gene data show CDR1 as SGHKS and CDR2 as YYEKEE (reference sequence). This CDR3 contains 14 residues. Trimming removed 0 bases from V and 1 base from J, with 8 bases in between. The CDR3 bases are TGTGCCAGCAGCTTGGTTGGCAGATCCTACGAGCAGTACTTC. Translating it yields CASSLVGRSYEQYF.

The J gene is TRBJ2-1, the V gene TRBV9; D possibly uses TRBD1 or TRBD2 (5 bases each). CDR3 length: 15 amino acids. Looked up from germline, CDR1 is SGDLS and CDR2 is YYNGEE. Trimming left V 3 bases short and J 3 bases short, with 13 bases between. CDR3 protein: CASSADSRGYNEQFF. The CDR3 coding sequence is TGTGCCAGCAGCGCCGACAGTCGGGGCTACAATGAGCAGTTCTTC.

V and J are TRBV19 and TRBJ1-2; maybe TRBD1 (5 bases). CDR1 and CDR2 from the germline V gene are LNHDA and SQIVND (reference sequence). The length of the CDR3 is 14 residues. V lost 1 base, J lost 8 bases, and 14 bases lay in between. CDR3 amino acids: CASSIGGGFLGYTF. CDR3 sequence (DNA): TGTGCCAGTAGTATAGGTGGGGGTTTTCTGGGCTACACCTTC.

The rearrangement links TRBV7-3 to TRBJ1-2, with D unclear. Germline CDR1 reads SGHTA; CDR2 reads FQGTGA. With 4 bases removed from V and 2 bases from J, the gap between germline ends came to 11 bases. The CDR3 covers 14 residues. The DNA of the CDR3 is TGTGCCAGCAGCTCGCTCACACTGAACTATGGCTACACCTTC. Translation gives CASSSLTLNYGYTF.

V is TRBV5-5 and J is TRBJ1-4; D is perhaps TRBD1 (5 bases). This CDR3 spans 16 amino acids. V was pared by 4 bases and J by 0 bases, with 13 bases between. CDR1 and CDR2 from the germline V gene are SGHKS and YYEKEE (reference sequence). CDR3 bases: TGTGCCAGCAGCGGGGGGAAGGATTCAACTAATGAAAAACTGTTTTTT. It encodes CASSGGKDSTNEKLFF.

This rearrangement joins TRBV28 to TRBJ1-6; the match to TRBD1 covers 7 bases. The ends lost 2 bases at V and 0 bases at J; junction bases unmatched: 4. The CDR3 extends over 17 amino acids. Germline assignment: CDR1 MDHEN and CDR2 SYDVKM. CDR3 residues: CASSLRPGGSYNSPLHF. In DNA form, the CDR3 reads TGTGCCAGCAGTTTAAGGCCAGGGGGCTCCTATAATTCACCCCTCCACTTT.

This clone was seen once. The V call is TRBV30, the J call TRBJ1-6; D gene uncertain. The germline V gene encodes CDR1 GTSNPN and CDR2 SVGIG (reference sequence). Trimming stripped 4 bases from V and 7 bases from J, with 11 bases between. The CDR3 is 13 residues long. The CDR3 coding sequence is TGTGCCTGGAATCTGGGGTCGAATTCACCCCTCCACTTT. Its translation: CAWNLGSNSPLHF.

The genes are TRBV5-1 and TRBJ2-3, with D hard to call. The CDR3 length is 15 residues. Germline V gene data show CDR1 as SGHRS and CDR2 as YFSETQ. V was pared by 0 bases and J by 0 bases, with 8 bases between. The CDR3 loop is CASSLAPGSTDTQYF. The CDR3 region has the DNA TGCGCCAGCAGCTTGGCGCCCGGGAGCACAGATACGCAGTATTTT.

The CDR3 loop is CASSGAGQETQYF. The CDR3 DNA sequence: TGTGCCAGCAGTGGGGCGGGACAAGAGACCCAGTACTTC. This chain links TRBV28 with TRBJ2-5, with D possibly being TRBD2 (6 bases). Looked up from germline, CDR1 is MDHEN and CDR2 is SYDVKM. Trimming left V 5 bases short and J 2 bases short, with 9 bases between. The CDR3 is 13 residues long.

V usage is TRBV7-9 and J usage is TRBJ2-7, with TRBD2 matching over 10 bases. The CDR3 loop spans 16 amino acids. Losses at the gene ends were 5 bases for V and 2 bases for J; bases not matched to a gene: 9. Germline V gives CDR1 SEHNR, CDR2 FQNEAQ (reference sequence). CDR3 in DNA: TGTGCCAGCAGCCCCACGAGCGGGAGGGCGACCTACGAGCAGTACTTC. As protein: CASSPTSGRATYEQYF.

The CDR3 here is CASGGLYGYTF. DNA for the CDR3: TGTGCCAGCGGAGGGCTATATGGCTACACCTTC. The gene calls are TRBV28 and TRBJ1-2; D is ambiguous. V lost 8 bases to trimming and J lost 5 bases, with 9 bases between them. The CDR3 has 11 residues. Per the germline V gene, CDR1 is MDHEN and CDR2 is SYDVKM.

The table lists this clone with a count of one. The chain recombines TRBV6-5 with TRBJ1-1; D is uncertain. V was shortened by 2 bases and J by 1 base, with 8 bases between the two germline ends. Germline V gene lookup returns CDR1 MNHEY and CDR2 SVGAGI. The CDR3 is 14 residues long. The CDR3 is CASSYGRWNTEAFF. CDR3 nucleotides: TGTGCCAGCAGTTACGGCCGGTGGAACACTGAAGCTTTCTTT.

The genes are TRBV28 and TRBJ1-5, with D maybe TRBD1 (5 bases). The CDR3 has 17 residues. Germline V gene data show CDR1 as MDHEN and CDR2 as SYDVKM. Trimming left V 4 bases short and J 5 bases short, with 21 bases between. The DNA for the CDR3 is TGTGCCAGCAGTTCTACACGGGACGGATGGAAAGATCAGCCCCAGCATTTT. It yields the protein CASSSTRDGWKDQPQHF.

The chain joins TRBV12-5 to TRBJ1-5; no firm D call. There are 13 residues in the CDR3. Trimming pared 6 bases from V and 0 bases from J, leaving 6 bases between. CDR1 and CDR2 from the germline V gene are LGHNT and FRNRAP. For the CDR3, the DNA is TGTGCTAGTGGCCCAGGTAGCAATCAGCCCCAGCATTTT. Protein: CASGPGSNQPQHF. Supplemented by reference TRBV12-5 and TRBJ1-5, the full variable domain reads DARVTQTPRHKVTEMGQEVTMRCQPILGHNTVFWYRQTMMQGLELLAYFRNRAPLDDSGMPKDRFSAEMPDATLATLKIQPSEPRDSAVYFCASGPGSNQPQHFGDGTRLSIL.